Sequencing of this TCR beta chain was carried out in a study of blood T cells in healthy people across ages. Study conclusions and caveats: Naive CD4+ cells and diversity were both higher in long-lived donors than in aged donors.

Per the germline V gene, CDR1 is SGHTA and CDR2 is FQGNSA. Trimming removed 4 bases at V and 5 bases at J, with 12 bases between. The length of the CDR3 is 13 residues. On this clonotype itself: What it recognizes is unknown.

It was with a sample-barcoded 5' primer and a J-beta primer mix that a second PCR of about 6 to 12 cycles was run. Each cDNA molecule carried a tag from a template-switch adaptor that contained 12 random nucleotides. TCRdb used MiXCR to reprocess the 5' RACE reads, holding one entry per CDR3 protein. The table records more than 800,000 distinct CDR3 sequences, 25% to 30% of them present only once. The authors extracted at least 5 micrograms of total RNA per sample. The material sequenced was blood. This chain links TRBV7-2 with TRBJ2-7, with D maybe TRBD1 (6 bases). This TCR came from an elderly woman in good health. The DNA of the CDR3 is TGTGCCAGCAGCTCATACCAGGGGAACGAGCAGTACTTC. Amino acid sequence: CASSSYQGNEQYF. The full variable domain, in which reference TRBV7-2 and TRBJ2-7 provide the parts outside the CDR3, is GAGVSQSPSNKVTEKGKDVELRCDPISGHTALYWYRQSLGQGLEFLIYFQGNSAPDKSGLPSDRFSAERTGGSVSTLTIQRTQQEDSAVYLCASSSYQGNEQYFGPGTRLTVT.